This T cell receptor beta chain was identified during a study of cytomegalovirus exposure and HLA in healthy donors. As for the study in general: One earlier analysis, a look at about 179 million T cells, found about 110 million unique TCR beta sequences. From donors who were HLA-typed, an early data release held about 85 million unique TCRs. Study-wide results and limits: TCR beta chains numbering more than 150 were designated cytomegalovirus-associated.

Donors likely had unrecorded immune exposures despite being nominally healthy when sampled. The primer mix had 60 Vbeta and 13 Jbeta primers. This table comes from immunoSEQ multiplex PCR, and its TCRdb copy is limited to in-frame clones, with some not included. Of about 130,000 clones in the sample, around four fifths were seen once. Of note for this clone: Its antigen is unknown.

CDR3 length equals 14 residues. Germline-derived CDR1 and CDR2 are WSHSY and SAAADI. The ends were cut back, 6 bases at V and 4 bases at J, with 14 bases in the middle. Sequences were obtained from PBMCs. The genes are TRBV10-2 and TRBJ2-3; D is possibly TRBD2 (5 bases). This clonotype was obtained from a woman in her thirties or forties in good health and CMV-seronegative. In DNA, the CDR3 is TGCGCCAGCAGCGCCCTGGACGGGGCAGATACGCAGTATTTT. This gives the protein CASSALDGADTQYF.